This T cell receptor (beta chain) was sequenced during a study of T-cell reconstitution after alpha-beta-depleted transplantation in children. Study-level findings and limits: Newly produced T cells mostly accounted for T-cell counts and diversity one year post-transplant. Surviving recipient T cells and thymic progenitors produced the high day-60 TCRbeta diversity seen in some patients.

It was with unique molecular identifiers that the TCRbeta library was prepared. One entry per CDR3 protein results from TCRdb running MiXCR on the PCR reads. The sample has some 600,000 distinct CDR3 sequences, 13% seen once; the top ten hold approximately 2%. This clonotype was counted a few times. The antigen is undetermined. The CDR3 spans 15 residues. V gave up 5 bases and J gave up 0 bases, with 14 bases separating them. The germline CDR1 and CDR2 sequences are LGHNA and YSLEER. This clonotype was obtained from a male patient between 5 and 17 years old who had a stem cell transplant for acute myeloid leukemia, so the T cells may come from the graft donor. The chain couples TRBV4-3 to TRBJ2-7; possibly TRBD1 or TRBD2 for D (5 bases each). Source: PBMCs, mostly from graft donor cells, taken 360 days after TCRalphabeta/CD19-depleted stem cell transplant. The CDR3: CASSAYRGTSYEQYF. The CDR3 nucleotides read TGCGCCAGCAGCGCTTATCGAGGGACCTCCTACGAGCAGTACTTC.